The source of this TCR beta chain is a study of T-cell memory formation after mild COVID-19. In its sample, this clonotype was seen a few times. Its target is unknown. TCRdb re-analysed the 5' RACE reads in MiXCR, keeping a single row per CDR3 protein. Of fewer than 250,000 distinct CDR3 sequences in the sample, roughly 10% were seen once. The junction had 7 bases not matched to a gene; V was cut back by 6 bases and J by 2 bases. This CDR3 comprises 15 residues. Whole-study findings and limits: Nothing showed for sure that second-wave clones peaking on day 37 were SARS-CoV-2 specific.

The TCR originated in a man younger than 35 who had mild COVID-19 (a few samples of this study predate the infection). Cell type and time point are not known. Sequences were obtained from PBMCs or a T cell subset sorted from them (not recorded which). V is TRBV12-3 or TRBV12-4 and J is TRBJ1-3, with 7 bases fitting TRBD1. The CDR3 loop is CASRNRGSPGNTIYF. The CDR3 coding sequence is TGTGCCAGCAGAAACAGGGGATCCCCTGGAAACACCATATATTTT.